This record covers a single TCR beta chain. No antigen is known for it. The input for sorted-subset replicate PCRs was around 210 ng DNA, around 30,000 T cell genomes. Sequencing was performed with immunoSEQ multiplex PCR; in TCRdb, only in-frame clones are kept and a portion is missing. The sample lists approximately 2.3 million clones; just over 90% were seen once. This sample stems from a study of shared clonotypes between healthy human individuals. CDR1 SGHAT and CDR2 FQNNGV come from the germline V gene. This CDR3 contains 13 residues. V lost 1 base and J lost 7; bases outside the gene matches: 2. The study's findings and limits: Donor clonotype sharing was expected to depend on sequencing depth.

What was sequenced was naive CD4+ T cells from PBMCs. The subset: CD45RA+ positively selected. This clonotype was obtained from a man aged 18 to 29 in good health. Some clones in this sample may be carry-over from other donors' samples. This chain joins TRBV11-2 and TRBJ2-5, with 8 bases aligning to TRBD2. The CDR3 spells CASSLGREGTQYF. CDR3 DNA sequence: TGTGCCAGCAGCTTAGGACGGGAGGGGACCCAGTACTTC.